Presented here are 19 T cell receptor beta chains from one specimen sequenced in a study of preoperative IRX-2 immunotherapy in early breast cancer (dated by TCRdb to 2018 to 2020). What this sample's treatment or condition label stands for: preoperative locoregional IRX-2 cytokine immunotherapy. Libraries were built with the immunoSEQ multiplex PCR assay. TCRdb stores this immuneACCESS table with in-frame sequences only. Part of the clones is absent; in the studies checked, under half of the shortfall reflects unresolved V genes, and no reason is known for the rest. This sample comprises around 13,000 clones, roughly 91% of them detected only once. About 27% of the sample is taken by the ten largest. Sampling was conducted from a patient treated with IRX-2 immunotherapy. The receptors were gathered from a human donor with breast cancer.

The rearrangement uses TRBV6-5 and TRBJ2-3; TRBD1 agrees at 8 bases. Germline CDR1 and CDR2: MNHEY and SVGAGI. Germline trimming cut 0 bases from V and 2 bases from J; bases unmatched to any gene: 4. CDR3 length: 16 amino acids. In DNA form, the CDR3 reads TGTGCCAGCAGTTACTCTCAGGGGGCACCCACAGATACGCAGTATTTT. It is translated as CASSYSQGAPTDTQYF.

V and J are TRBV18 and TRBJ1-6, with 10 bases that match TRBD1. Germline assignment: CDR1 KGHSH and CDR2 LQKENI. The CDR3 has 16 amino acids. Trimming cost V 5 bases and J 9 bases; bases outside gene matches: 10. CDR3 sequence: CASSLTGTGEFSPLHF. The CDR3 DNA is TGTGCCAGCTCATTAACCGGGACAGGGGAATTTTCACCCCTCCACTTT.

This clone has a handful of counts. This rearrangement joins TRBV11-3 to TRBJ1-1, with D perhaps matching TRBD1 (5 bases). The CDR3 covers 14 residues. Trimming removed 5 bases at V and 2 bases at J, with 12 bases between. Looked up from germline, CDR1 is SGHNT and CDR2 is YENEEA. The CDR3: CASSLWDGNTEAFF. The CDR3 region has the DNA TGTGCCAGCAGCCTATGGGACGGTAACACTGAAGCTTTCTTT.

The chain links TRBV5-6 to TRBJ1-1; D is perhaps TRBD1 (6 bases). The CDR3 covers 17 residues. Germline-derived CDR1 and CDR2 are SGHDT and YYEEEE. Trimming took off 0 bases at V and 1 base at J, with 16 bases between the two ends. In nucleotides, the CDR3 is TGTGCCAGCAGCTTGGCCTTAGCTAGGGGGGCGAACACTGAAGCTTTCTTT. This encodes CASSLALARGANTEAFF.

The chain has TRBV10-3 and TRBJ2-5; no clear D. Germline V gene sequence: CDR1 ENHRY, CDR2 SYGVKD. There are 12 residues in the CDR3. V was shortened by 5 bases and J by 5 bases, with 9 bases between the two germline ends. CDR3 sequence reads: CAISPGRETQYF. CDR3 in DNA: TGTGCCATCAGTCCCGGTCGGGAGACCCAGTACTTC.

This sequence joins TRBV2 and TRBJ1-2; tentatively, D is TRBD1 (6 bases). Per the germline V gene, CDR1 is SNHLY and CDR2 is FYNNEI. The V gene lost 2 bases and the J gene lost 6 bases, with 16 bases spanning the gap. The CDR3 is made up of 15 amino acids. The CDR3 is CASSETRGGRDGYTF. CDR3 DNA sequence: TGTGCCAGCAGTGAAACCAGAGGGGGGCGGGATGGCTACACCTTC.

V gene TRBV21-1 combines with J gene TRBJ1-5. TRBV21-1 is a listed pseudogene. The CDR3 contains 15 residues. The CDR3, as DNA: TGTGCCACGCGGCACGACATATTCGGCAATCAGCCCCAGCATTTT. Residues: CATRHDIFGNQPQHF.

V and J are TRBV6-4 and TRBJ1-1, with TRBD1 identical over 8 bases. Germline V gene lookup returns CDR1 MRHNA and CDR2 SNTAGT. With 4 bases clipped from V and 1 base from J, the junction kept 5 bases outside the gene matches. CDR3 length: 15 residues. The CDR3 DNA follows: TGTGCCAGCAGTGCCCGACAGGGGCCGAACACTGAAGCTTTCTTT. Encoded protein: CASSARQGPNTEAFF.

This clone was recorded only once. The chain recombines TRBV19 with TRBJ2-1; 11 nucleotides agree with TRBD2. Germline trimming cut 3 bases from V and 8 bases from J; bases unmatched to any gene: 12. Germline V gives CDR1 LNHDA, CDR2 SQIVND (reference sequence). The CDR3 is 17 residues long. CDR3 nucleotide sequence: TGTGCCAGTAGTATGGTAGCGGGGGGGCCATGGGGATATGAGCAGTTCTTC. Protein sequence: CASSMVAGGPWGYEQFF.

The chain recombines TRBV27 with TRBJ2-7; perhaps D is TRBD1 or TRBD2 (5 bases each). The germline V gene encodes CDR1 MNHEY and CDR2 SMNVEV (reference sequence). The CDR3 length is 15 residues. The ends were cut back, 2 bases at V and 10 bases at J, with 21 bases in the middle. CDR3 in amino acids: CASSLKGSLYRIQYV. In DNA form, the CDR3 reads TGTGCCAGCAGTTTAAAGGGGAGTTTGTATCGTATACAGTACGTC.

DNA of the CDR3: TGTGCCAGTAGTATTCAGAAGGACACTGAAGCTTTCTTT. This sequence encodes CASSIQKDTEAFF. This chain links TRBV19 with TRBJ1-1, with D uncertain. Per germline, CDR1 LNHDA and CDR2 SQIVND (reference sequence). CDR3 length: 13 residues. The V end was cut by 3 bases, the J end by 3 bases, with 8 bases between.

The chain recombines TRBV6-1 with TRBJ1-1; D might be TRBD1 (5 bases). V lost 2 bases and J lost 3, with 7 bases in between. The length of the CDR3 is 13 residues. Germline-derived CDR1 and CDR2 are MNHNS and SASEGT. CDR3 in amino acids: CASSEPGDTEAFF. The CDR3 nucleotides are TGTGCCAGCAGTGAACCGGGGGACACTGAAGCTTTCTTT.

This clone was counted once. This rearrangement joins TRBV18 to TRBJ2-3; D is unclear. The CDR3 has 14 residues. V was cut by 4 bases and J by 5 bases, with 13 bases left in between. Germline V gene lookup returns CDR1 KGHSH and CDR2 LQKENI. This CDR3 reads CASSLDGFGDTQYF. CDR3 in DNA: TGTGCCAGCTCACTCGACGGGTTTGGAGATACGCAGTATTTT.

This sequence joins TRBV30 and TRBJ1-1, with D possibly matching TRBD1 (5 bases). Germline CDR1 is GTSNPN and CDR2 is SVGIG (reference sequence). The CDR3 is 11 amino acids. V lost 5 bases and J 6 bases, leaving 10 bases between the germline ends. CDR3 bases: TGTGCCTGGTCTAGGGACTCTGAAGCTTTCTTT. Translation gives CAWSRDSEAFF.

The chain employs TRBV27 and TRBJ2-1, with D perhaps TRBD2 (6 bases). Germline V gives CDR1 MNHEY, CDR2 SMNVEV (reference sequence). V dropped 3 bases and J dropped 8 bases, with 14 bases sitting between them. This CDR3 has 14 amino acids. In DNA, the CDR3 is TGTGCCAGCAGTTTTGGGGGAGGTGGGGATGAGCAGTTCTTC. Protein: CASSFGGGGDEQFF.

The chain recombines TRBV19 with TRBJ1-5; TRBD1 matches at 8 bases. V trimming: 7 bases; J trimming: 3 bases; junction bases outside the gene matches: 5. CDR1 is LNHDA, CDR2 SQIVND, per germline (reference sequence). This CDR3 is 14 amino acids long. The CDR3 DNA reads TGTGCCAGTATTAAGGACAGGGACAATCAGCCCCAGCATTTT. Residues: CASIKDRDNQPQHF.

For this clone: A far more abundant clone sits one base away, making this likely a read error. The rearrangement uses TRBV11-2 and TRBJ2-5; D is possibly TRBD2 (5 bases). Germline CDR1 and CDR2: SGHAT and FQNNGV. V dropped 5 bases and J dropped 5 bases, with 18 bases sitting between them. The CDR3 consists of 15 residues. The CDR3 sequence is CASSPEASPRETQYF. The CDR3, as DNA: TGTGCCAGCAGCCCAGAAGCTAGCCCCCGGGAGACCCAGTACTTC.

The chain uses TRBV7-8 and TRBJ1-1; D uncertain. Trimming took 1 base from V and 4 from J, leaving 7 bases between them. CDR3 size: 13 residues. Germline lookup yields CDR1 SGHVS and CDR2 FQNEAQ. The CDR3 bases are TGTGCCAGCAGCTTAGTCGGTTCCACTGAAGCTTTCTTT. Protein sequence: CASSLVGSTEAFF.

This clone has only one observation. The CDR3, as DNA: TGTGCCAGTAGTCCACGAAGCGGGGGCCAGAATGAAAAACTGTTTTTT. Encoded protein: CASSPRSGGQNEKLFF. The chain recombines TRBV19 with TRBJ1-4; possibly TRBD1 for D (6 bases). Deletions cut 5 bases from V and 5 bases from J, with 18 bases between. Per the germline V gene, CDR1 is LNHDA and CDR2 is SQIVND (reference sequence). The CDR3 has 16 amino acids.